This T cell receptor beta chain appears in the sequencing data of a study of neoadjuvant anti-PD-1 for oral cavity cancer. Time point in this sample: after neoadjuvant nivolumab, at surgical resection. Stage II-IVA oral cavity squamous cell carcinoma was new and untreated by systemic or radiation therapy. Here immunoSEQ multiplex PCR was the method, and the copy in TCRdb shows in-frame clones only, minus some. This table holds roughly 40,000 clones, about 76% found once. The TCR was taken from a person between 40 and 85 years old with oral cavity squamous cell carcinoma. The sample here was PBMCs, taken after nivolumab (anti-PD-1) treatment.

The CDR3 reads CASRAGQGVVSPLHF. The CDR3 coding sequence is TGCGCCAGCAGAGCCGGACAGGGGGTTGTTTCACCCCTCCACTTT. V and J are TRBV10-2 and TRBJ1-6; 10 positions match TRBD1. V lost 6 bases and J lost 9; bases outside the gene matches: 8. This CDR3 has 15 amino acids. CDR1 and CDR2 from the germline V gene are WSHSY and SAAADI.